Following are 2 T cell receptor beta chains from one sample sequenced in a study of blood T cell repertoires in COVID-19. The repertoire was sequenced with immunoSEQ multiplex PCR; TCRdb's copy has only in-frame clones and lacks some. The sample records hundreds of thousands of clones, 80% to 90% being singletons. Sequencing was performed on PBMCs or T cells enriched from blood (not recorded which). The receptors come from a young woman with acute COVID-19.

The chain combines TRBV14 with TRBJ1-3; D is unclear. The CDR3 runs to 16 residues. Trimming removed 1 base from V and 0 bases from J, with 10 bases in between. The germline V gene encodes CDR1 SGHDN and CDR2 FVKESK. The CDR3 DNA follows: TGTGCCAGCAGCCAAGTAGGACTGATCTCTGGAAACACCATATATTTT. Translating gives CASSQVGLISGNTIYF.

The rearrangement joins TRBV9 to TRBJ1-2; D perhaps matches TRBD1 (5 bases). This CDR3 is 13 amino acids long. Germline V gives CDR1 SGDLS, CDR2 YYNGEE. V lost 3 bases, J lost 3 bases, and 9 bases lay in between. The CDR3 protein is CASSGPRDYGYTF. The CDR3 DNA reads as TGTGCCAGCAGCGGTCCCAGGGACTATGGCTACACCTTC.